The entry below describes one TCR beta chain. The table lists this clonotype with many counts. The target of this receptor is not known. One base away there is no much larger clone; base qualities are not given. The source of the sample is a study of blood T cells in healthy people across ages (dated by TCRdb to the mid-2010s). With respect to the entire study: In model experiments, template switching captured roughly one uniquely barcoded TCR beta cDNA molecule for every two T cells. To track age-related changes in TCR beta repertoire diversity, the study relied on deep sequencing normalized with unique cDNA molecular identifiers. Donors of different ages were randomly distributed across sequencing lanes to avoid experimental bias. Using the same blood draw, the study looked at two additional independent replicas of 1 million unique cDNA reads for two donors, one aged 18 to 30 and the other aged 80 or older. The donors were divided into four age groups: young (average approximately 17 years), middle-aged (approximately 41), aged (approximately 62) and long-lived (82). What the research found in general, with its limitations: Since profiling was done on bulk unsorted PBMCs, naive and antigen-experienced compartments could not be conclusively compared. Compared with the aged group, the long-lived group had more naive CD4+ T cells, fewer expanded clones and increased TCR diversity, a pattern suggesting age selection. Observed TCR beta diversity per million T cells fell roughly linearly with age, and a significant reduction was already apparent by age around 40. Estimates of total diversity from one million sequenced T cells were regarded as lower bounds and underestimates. The percentage of naive T cells measured by flow cytometry correlated strongly with observed TCR beta diversity. The CMV infection status of donors was not known, potentially confounding age-related changes in expanded clonotypes.

The donors were under 40 Caucasian individuals from Russia, aged roughly 6 to 90 years, who were systemically healthy. Each donor gave 8 to 10 milliliters of peripheral blood, drawn into EDTA-treated Vacutainer tubes. Ficoll-Paque density-gradient centrifugation was used to isolate PBMCs, with at least 7 million per sample. Trizol reagent was used to extract total RNA from PBMCs, with at least 6 micrograms per sample. For every donor, flow cytometry on a PBMC aliquot measured the percentage of naive CD45RAhigh/CD27high T cells. Libraries were made using 5' RACE. These reads were obtained on an Illumina HiSeq 2500. The second PCR ran for roughly 6 to 11 cycles and used a J-beta primer mix along with a sample-barcoded 5' primer. Each TCR beta cDNA molecule received a unique molecular identifier from a template-switch 5' adaptor carrying 12 random nucleotides. Each sample yielded at least 3 million CDR3-containing paired-end reads. The Mint cDNA synthesis kit, primed by a TRBC-specific oligonucleotide, was used to synthesize first-strand cDNA from all RNA. All cDNA was treated with uracil-DNA glycosylase and then went through a first 18-cycle PCR with the universal primers M1SS and BC2_uni_R. On the study's bioinformatics: Each sample was normalized by randomly selecting 1 million high-quality reads, each carrying a distinct molecular identifier. Instead of being binned into consensus sequences, reads with shared molecular identifiers were discarded. MiTCR, with a Q25 quality threshold and the strictest error-elimination algorithm, was used for CDR3 identification, clonotype clustering and error correction. A nonparametric unseen species model using Euler transformation provided a lower-bound estimate of total TCR beta diversity. In-frame beta chains were kept once TCRdb had trimmed the public reads at Q25 with fastp and called clones with MiXCR. Rows with one shared CDR3 protein collapse into an entry with the most common genes and DNA. The authors' filters were not applied to this entry. For this sample the table gives hundreds of thousands of distinct CDR3 sequences, of which approximately 30% were detected only once. The ten largest clonotypes hold approximately 15% of the sample.

From the germline V gene, CDR1 is SNHLY and CDR2 is FYNNEI. The V and J ends are trimmed by 6 bases and 0 bases, leaving 14 bases between them. From cysteine to phenylalanine, the CDR3 is 16 amino acids long. Only the CDR3 DNA is retained, 48 bases long and in frame from the first base. The chain links TRBV2 with TRBJ1-4, with TRBD1 as a weak D call on 6 bases. This TCR was recovered from a woman older than 75 in good health. Donor details come from another sample of the same person, matched by shared clones. Sequenced sample: blood. The nucleotides are TGTGCCAGCAGCTCGGACAGAGGAACAACTAATGAAAAACTGTTTTTT. Protein translation: CASSSDRGTTNEKLFF.